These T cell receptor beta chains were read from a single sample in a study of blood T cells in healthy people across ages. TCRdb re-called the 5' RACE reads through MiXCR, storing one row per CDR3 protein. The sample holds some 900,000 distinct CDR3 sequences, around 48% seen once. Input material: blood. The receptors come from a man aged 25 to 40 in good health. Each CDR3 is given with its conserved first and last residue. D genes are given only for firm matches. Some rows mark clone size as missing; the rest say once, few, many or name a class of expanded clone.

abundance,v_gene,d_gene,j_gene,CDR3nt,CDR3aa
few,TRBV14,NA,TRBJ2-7,TGTGCCAGCAGCCAAATATCCAGCTCCTACGAGCAGTACTTC,CASSQISSSYEQYF
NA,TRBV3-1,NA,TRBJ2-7,TGTGCCAGCAGCCGGGTTGCTGACGAGCAGTACTTC,CASSRVADEQYF
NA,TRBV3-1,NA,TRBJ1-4,TGTGCCAGCAGCCAAGAGCACAGCCCCGTGGCTAATGAAAAACTGTTTTTT,CASSQEHSPVANEKLFF
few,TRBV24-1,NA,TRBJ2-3,TGTGCCACCAGTGATTTGCAGGGTAGCACAGATACGCAGTATTTT,CATSDLQGSTDTQYF
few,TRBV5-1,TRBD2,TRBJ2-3,TGCGCCAGCAGCCCCGGGAGGGAAGATACGCAGTATTTT,CASSPGREDTQYF
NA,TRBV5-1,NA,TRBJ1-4,TGCGCCAGCAGCCGAACAGCCGATAATGAAAAACTGTTTTTT,CASSRTADNEKLFF
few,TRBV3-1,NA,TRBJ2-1,TGTGCCAGCAGCCACAGGGGCAATGAGCAGTTCTTC,CASSHRGNEQFF
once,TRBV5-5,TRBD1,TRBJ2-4,TGTGCCAGCAGCACCCTGACAGGGGGCATTCAGTACTTC,CASSTLTGGIQYF
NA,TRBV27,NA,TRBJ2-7,TGTGCCAGCAGTTTATATGCGGGGTCCTCCTACGAGCAGTACTTC,CASSLYAGSSYEQYF
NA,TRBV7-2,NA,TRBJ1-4,TGTGCCAGCAGCTTTGCGGCCGTTAATGAAAAACTGTTTTTT,CASSFAAVNEKLFF
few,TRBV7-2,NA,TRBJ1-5,TGTGCCAGCAGCCAACTTGGGGTGAATCAGCCCCAGCATTTT,CASSQLGVNQPQHF
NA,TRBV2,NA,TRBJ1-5,TGTGCCAGCAGTGATGCTACAAGAGGTCAGCCCCAGCATTTT,CASSDATRGQPQHF
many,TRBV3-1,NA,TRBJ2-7,TGTGCCAGCAGCCAAGTAGGGGACGAGCAGTACTTC,CASSQVGDEQYF
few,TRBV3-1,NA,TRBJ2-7,TGTGCCAGCAGCCTCGTCGGTCGGGTAGGTCCGGACGAGCAGTACTTC,CASSLVGRVGPDEQYF
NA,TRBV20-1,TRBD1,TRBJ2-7,TGCAGTGCCCCCTGGGGACAGGGTATCTACGAGCAGTACTTC,CSAPWGQGIYEQYF
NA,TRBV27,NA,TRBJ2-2,TGTGCCAGCAGTTTAGGGCAGCCAGACACCGGGGAGCTGTTTTTT,CASSLGQPDTGELFF
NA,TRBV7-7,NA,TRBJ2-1,TGTGCTAGCAGCCCTATATCAGGGACCATAATATACAATGAGCAGTTCTTC,CASSPISGTIIYNEQFF
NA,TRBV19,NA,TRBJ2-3,TGTGCCAGTAGCGACCGTGGCACCTTAATTACAGATACGCAGTATTTT,CASSDRGTLITDTQYF
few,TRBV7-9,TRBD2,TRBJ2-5,TGTGCCAGCAGCTTAGAACTAGCGGGAGCCTGGGAGACCCAGTACTTC,CASSLELAGAWETQYF
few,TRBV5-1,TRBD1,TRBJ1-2,TGCGCCAGCAGCGTGACAGGGGTTAACTATGGCTACACCTTC,CASSVTGVNYGYTF
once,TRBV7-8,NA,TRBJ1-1,TGTGCCAGCGTAGCCTCAATCACTTCAGGGAACACTGAAGCTTTCTTT,CASVASITSGNTEAFF
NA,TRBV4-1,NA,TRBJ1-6,TGCGCCAGCACAAAAACGGGGGATTCACCCCTCCACTTT,CASTKTGDSPLHF
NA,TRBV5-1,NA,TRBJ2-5,TGCGCCAGCAGCTTCCGGGACACCCGGCGGGAGACCCAGTACTTC,CASSFRDTRRETQYF
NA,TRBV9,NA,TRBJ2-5,TGTGCCAGCAGCGTAGGCAAGGGGCGGCTCCAAGGGACCCAGTACTTC,CASSVGKGRLQGTQYF
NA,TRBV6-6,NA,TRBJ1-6,TGTGCCAGCAGGGACATTAGCTCACCCCTCCACTTT,CASRDISSPLHF
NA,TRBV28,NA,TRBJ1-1,TGTGCCAGCAGCCCGCTAGGGGAGAGCACTGAAGCTTTCTTT,CASSPLGESTEAFF
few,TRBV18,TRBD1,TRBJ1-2,TGTGCCAGCTCACCACAGGGGGACAGGGGAAATGGCTACACCTTC,CASSPQGDRGNGYTF
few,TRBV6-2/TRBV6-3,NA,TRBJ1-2,TGTGCCAGCGTGGACGGTAACTATGGCTACACCTTC,CASVDGNYGYTF